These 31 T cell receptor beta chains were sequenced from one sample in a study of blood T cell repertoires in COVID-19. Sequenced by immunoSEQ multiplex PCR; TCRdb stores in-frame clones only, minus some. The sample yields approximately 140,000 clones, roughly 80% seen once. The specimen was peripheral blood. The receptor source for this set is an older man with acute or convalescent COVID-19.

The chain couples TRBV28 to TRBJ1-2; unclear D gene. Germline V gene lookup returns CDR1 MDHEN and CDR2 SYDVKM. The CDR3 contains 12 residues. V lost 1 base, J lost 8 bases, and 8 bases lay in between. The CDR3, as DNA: TGTGCCAGCAGTTTATCCGGGGTCGGCTACACCTTC. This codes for CASSLSGVGYTF.

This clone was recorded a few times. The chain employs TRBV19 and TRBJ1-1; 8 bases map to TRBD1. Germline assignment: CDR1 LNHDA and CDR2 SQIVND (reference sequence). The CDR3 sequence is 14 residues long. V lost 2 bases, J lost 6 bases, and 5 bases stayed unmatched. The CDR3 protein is CASSIPQGAPEAFF. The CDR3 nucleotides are TGTGCCAGTAGTATACCCCAGGGGGCGCCTGAAGCTTTCTTT.

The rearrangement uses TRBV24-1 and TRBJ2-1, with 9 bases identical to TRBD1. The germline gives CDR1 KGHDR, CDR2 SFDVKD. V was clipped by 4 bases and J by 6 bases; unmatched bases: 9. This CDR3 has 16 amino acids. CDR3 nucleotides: TGTGCCACCAGTGACCCCGGGACAGGGCACTTCAATGAGCAGTTCTTC. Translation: CATSDPGTGHFNEQFF.

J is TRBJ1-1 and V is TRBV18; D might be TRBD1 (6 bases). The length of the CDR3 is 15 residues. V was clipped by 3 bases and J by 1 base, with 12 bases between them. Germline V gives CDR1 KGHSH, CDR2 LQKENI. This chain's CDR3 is CASSPPGHSNTEAFF. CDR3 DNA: TGTGCCAGCTCACCCCCGGGACATTCGAACACTGAAGCTTTCTTT.

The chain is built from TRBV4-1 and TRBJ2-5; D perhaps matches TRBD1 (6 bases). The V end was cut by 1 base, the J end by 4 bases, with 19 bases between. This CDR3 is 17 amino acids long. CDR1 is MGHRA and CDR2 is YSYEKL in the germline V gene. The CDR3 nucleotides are TGCGCCAGCAGCCAAGGGGACACCCCATGGGCCAGAGAGACCCAGTACTTC. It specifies CASSQGDTPWARETQYF.

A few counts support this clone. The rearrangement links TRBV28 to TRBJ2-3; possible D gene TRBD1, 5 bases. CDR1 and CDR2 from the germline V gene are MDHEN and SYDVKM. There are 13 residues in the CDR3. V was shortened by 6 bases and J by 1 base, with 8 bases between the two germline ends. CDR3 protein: CASRKQGTDTQYF. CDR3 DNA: TGTGCCAGCAGGAAACAGGGCACAGATACGCAGTATTTT. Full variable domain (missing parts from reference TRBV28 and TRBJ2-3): DVKVTQSSRYLVKRTGEKVFLECVQDMDHENMFWYRQDPGLGLRLIYFSYDVKMKEKGDIPEGYSVSREKKERFSLILESASTNQTSMYLCASRKQGTDTQYFGPGTRLTVL.

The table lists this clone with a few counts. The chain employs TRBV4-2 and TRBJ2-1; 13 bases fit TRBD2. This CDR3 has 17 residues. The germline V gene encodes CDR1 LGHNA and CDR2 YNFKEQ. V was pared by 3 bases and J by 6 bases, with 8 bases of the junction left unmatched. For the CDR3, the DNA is TGTGCCAGCAGCCACCCCTCGACTAGCGGGAGGCGCAATGAGCAGTTCTTC. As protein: CASSHPSTSGRRNEQFF.

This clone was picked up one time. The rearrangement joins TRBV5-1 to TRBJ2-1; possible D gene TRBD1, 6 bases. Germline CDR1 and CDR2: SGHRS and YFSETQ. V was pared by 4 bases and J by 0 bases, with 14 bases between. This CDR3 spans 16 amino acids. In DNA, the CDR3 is TGCGCCAGCAGCCAGACAGGTTACTTCTCCTACAATGAGCAGTTCTTC. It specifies CASSQTGYFSYNEQFF.

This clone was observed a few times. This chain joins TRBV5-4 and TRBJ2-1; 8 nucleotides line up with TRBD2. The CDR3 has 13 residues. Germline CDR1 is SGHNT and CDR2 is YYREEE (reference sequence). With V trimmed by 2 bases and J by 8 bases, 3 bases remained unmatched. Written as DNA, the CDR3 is TGTGCCAGCAGCTTACAAGCGGGGGATGAGCAGTTCTTC. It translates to CASSLQAGDEQFF.

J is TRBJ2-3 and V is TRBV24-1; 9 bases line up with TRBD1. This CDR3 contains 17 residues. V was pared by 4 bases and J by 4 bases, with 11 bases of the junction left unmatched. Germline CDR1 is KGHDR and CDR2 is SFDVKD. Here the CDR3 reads CATSEATGTGFPDTQYF. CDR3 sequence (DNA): TGTGCCACCAGTGAAGCGACCGGGACAGGGTTCCCAGATACGCAGTATTTT.

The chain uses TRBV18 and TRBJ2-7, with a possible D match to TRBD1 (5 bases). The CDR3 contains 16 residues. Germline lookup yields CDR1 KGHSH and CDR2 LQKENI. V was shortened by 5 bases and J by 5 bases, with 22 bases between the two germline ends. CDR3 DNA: TGTGCCAGCTCAGCCGGTACCGCCACAGGACCCGACGAGCAGTACTTC. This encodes CASSAGTATGPDEQYF.

CDR3 loop: CASSLFSRGEDSNQPQHF. CDR3 sequence (DNA): TGTGCCAGCAGCTTGTTCAGTCGGGGAGAGGATAGCAATCAGCCCCAGCATTTT. The chain is built from TRBV5-6 and TRBJ1-5; no clear D. Trimming shortened V by 1 base and J by 0 bases, and 17 bases separated the two germline ends. Germline-derived CDR1 and CDR2 are SGHDT and YYEEEE. The CDR3 is made up of 18 amino acids.

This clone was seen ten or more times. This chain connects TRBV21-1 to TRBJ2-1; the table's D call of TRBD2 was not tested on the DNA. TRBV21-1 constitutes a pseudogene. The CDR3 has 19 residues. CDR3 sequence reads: CASSKVAGGGGAYHNEQFF. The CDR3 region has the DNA TGTGCCAGCAGCAAAGTCGCGGGTGGCGGGGGGGCATATCACAATGAGCAGTTCTTC.

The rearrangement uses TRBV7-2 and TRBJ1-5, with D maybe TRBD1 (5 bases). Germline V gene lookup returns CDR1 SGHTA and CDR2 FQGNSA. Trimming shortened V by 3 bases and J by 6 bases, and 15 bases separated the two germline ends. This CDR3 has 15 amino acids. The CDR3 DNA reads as TGTGCCAGCAGCTTGACGGGGGGGAGTAGTCAGCCCCAGCATTTT. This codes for CASSLTGGSSQPQHF.

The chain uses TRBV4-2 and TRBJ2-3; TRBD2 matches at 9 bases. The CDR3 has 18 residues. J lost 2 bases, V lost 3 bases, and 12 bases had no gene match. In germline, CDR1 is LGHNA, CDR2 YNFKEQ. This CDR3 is CASSQRSAGGRNTDTQYF. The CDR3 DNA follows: TGTGCCAGCAGCCAGAGGAGTGCGGGGGGGCGGAACACAGATACGCAGTATTTT.

The CDR3 bases are TGCGCCAGCAGTGCAGTAGCGGGATTCACAGATACGCAGTATTTT. Its translation is CASSAVAGFTDTQYF. V gene TRBV10-1 combines with J gene TRBJ2-3; 8 bases match TRBD2. The CDR3 totals 15 residues. Trimming at V came to 4 bases and at J to 2 bases, leaving 5 bases not matched to a gene. Germline-derived CDR1 and CDR2 are WNHNN and SYGVQD (reference sequence).

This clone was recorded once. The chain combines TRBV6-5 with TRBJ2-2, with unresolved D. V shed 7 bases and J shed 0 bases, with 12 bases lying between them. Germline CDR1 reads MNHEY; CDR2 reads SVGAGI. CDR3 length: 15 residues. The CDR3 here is CASNVESSNTGELFF. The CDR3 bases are TGTGCCAGCAACGTCGAGTCGTCGAACACCGGGGAGCTGTTTTTT.

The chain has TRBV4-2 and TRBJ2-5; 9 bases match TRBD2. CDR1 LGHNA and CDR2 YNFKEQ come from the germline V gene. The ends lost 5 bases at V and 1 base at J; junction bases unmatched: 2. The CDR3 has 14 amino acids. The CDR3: CASSFSGSQETQYF. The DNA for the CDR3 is TGTGCCAGCAGCTTTAGCGGGAGCCAAGAGACCCAGTACTTC.

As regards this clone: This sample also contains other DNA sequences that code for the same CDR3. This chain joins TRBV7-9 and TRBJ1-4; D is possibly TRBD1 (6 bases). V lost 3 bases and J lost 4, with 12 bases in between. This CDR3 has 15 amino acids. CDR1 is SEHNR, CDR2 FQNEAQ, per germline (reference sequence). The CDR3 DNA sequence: TGTGCCAGCAGCTTGGGTGGACAGATTAATGAAAAACTGTTTTTT. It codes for CASSLGGQINEKLFF.

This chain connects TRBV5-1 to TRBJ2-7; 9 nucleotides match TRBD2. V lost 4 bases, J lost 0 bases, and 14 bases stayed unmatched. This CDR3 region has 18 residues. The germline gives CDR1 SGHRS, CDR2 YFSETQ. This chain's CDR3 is CASSPSGLAGSSSYEQYF. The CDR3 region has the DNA TGCGCCAGCAGCCCGTCAGGGCTAGCGGGAAGCAGCTCCTACGAGCAGTACTTC.

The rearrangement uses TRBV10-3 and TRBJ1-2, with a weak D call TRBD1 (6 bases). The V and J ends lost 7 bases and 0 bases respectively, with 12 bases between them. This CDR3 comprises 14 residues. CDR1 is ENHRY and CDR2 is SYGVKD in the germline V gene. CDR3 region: CAITGGAPNYGYTF. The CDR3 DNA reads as TGTGCCATCACGGGGGGGGCTCCTAACTATGGCTACACCTTC.

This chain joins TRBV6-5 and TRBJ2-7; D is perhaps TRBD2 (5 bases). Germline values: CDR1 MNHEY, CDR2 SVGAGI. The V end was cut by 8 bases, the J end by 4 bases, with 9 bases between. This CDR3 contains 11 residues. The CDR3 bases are TGTGCCAGCCGTAGGGAGTACGAGCAGTACTTC. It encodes CASRREYEQYF.

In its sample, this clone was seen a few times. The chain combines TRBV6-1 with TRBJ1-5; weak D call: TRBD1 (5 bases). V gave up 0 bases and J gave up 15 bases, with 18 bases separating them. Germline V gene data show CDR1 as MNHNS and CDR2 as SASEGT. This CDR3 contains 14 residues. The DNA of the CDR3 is TGTGCCAGCAGTGAAGCAAACGGAATAGGGGCTCTGCATTTT. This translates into CASSEANGIGALHF.

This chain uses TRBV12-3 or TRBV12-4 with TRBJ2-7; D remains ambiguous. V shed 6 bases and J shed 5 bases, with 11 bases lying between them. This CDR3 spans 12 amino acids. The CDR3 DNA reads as TGTGCCAGCAGCCTTTATGTCCACGAGCAGTACTTC. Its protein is CASSLYVHEQYF.

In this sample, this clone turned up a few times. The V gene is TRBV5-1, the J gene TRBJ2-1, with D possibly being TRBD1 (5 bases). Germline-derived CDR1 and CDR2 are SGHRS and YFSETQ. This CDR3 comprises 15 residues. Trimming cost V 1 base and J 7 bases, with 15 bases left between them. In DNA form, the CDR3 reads TGCGCCAGCAGCTTGATTGGGGCTGATGGGAATGAGCAGTTCTTC. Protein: CASSLIGADGNEQFF.

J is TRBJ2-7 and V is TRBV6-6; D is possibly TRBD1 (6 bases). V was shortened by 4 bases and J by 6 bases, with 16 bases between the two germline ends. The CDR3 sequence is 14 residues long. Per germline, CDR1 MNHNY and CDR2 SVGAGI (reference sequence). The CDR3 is CASSLTGYPGEQYF. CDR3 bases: TGTGCCAGCAGTTTGACAGGTTATCCCGGCGAGCAGTACTTC.

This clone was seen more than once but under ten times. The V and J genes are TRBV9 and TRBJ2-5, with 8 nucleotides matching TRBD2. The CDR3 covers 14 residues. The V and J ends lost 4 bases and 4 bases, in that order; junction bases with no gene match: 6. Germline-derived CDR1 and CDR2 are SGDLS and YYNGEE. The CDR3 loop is CASSQSGRGETQYF. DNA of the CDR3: TGTGCCAGCAGCCAAAGCGGGAGAGGAGAGACCCAGTACTTC. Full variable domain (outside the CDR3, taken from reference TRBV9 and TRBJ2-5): DSGVTQTPKHLITATGQRVTLRCSPRSGDLSVYWYQQSLDQGLQFLIQYYNGEERAKGNILERFSAQQFPDLHSELNLSSLELGDSALYFCASSQSGRGETQYFGPGTRLLVL.

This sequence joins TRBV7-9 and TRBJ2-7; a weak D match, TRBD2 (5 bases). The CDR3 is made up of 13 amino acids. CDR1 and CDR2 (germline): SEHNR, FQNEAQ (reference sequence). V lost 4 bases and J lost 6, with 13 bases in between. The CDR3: CASSSIGGSEQYF. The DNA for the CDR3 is TGTGCCAGCAGCTCTATCGGAGGCTCCGAGCAGTACTTC.

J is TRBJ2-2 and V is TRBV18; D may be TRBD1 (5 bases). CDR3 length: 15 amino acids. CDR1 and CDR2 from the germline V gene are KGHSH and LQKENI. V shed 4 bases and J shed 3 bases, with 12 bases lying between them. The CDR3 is CASSLTDTHTGELFF. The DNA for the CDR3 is TGTGCCAGCTCACTAACGGACACCCACACCGGGGAGCTGTTTTTT.

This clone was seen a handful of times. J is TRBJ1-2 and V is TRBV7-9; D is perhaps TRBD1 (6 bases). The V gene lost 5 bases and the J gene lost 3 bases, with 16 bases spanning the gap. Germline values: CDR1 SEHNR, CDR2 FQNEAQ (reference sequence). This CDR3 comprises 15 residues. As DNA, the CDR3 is TGTGCCAGCAGCCCTCCCACCGGGACACACTATGGCTACACCTTC. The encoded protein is CASSPPTGTHYGYTF.

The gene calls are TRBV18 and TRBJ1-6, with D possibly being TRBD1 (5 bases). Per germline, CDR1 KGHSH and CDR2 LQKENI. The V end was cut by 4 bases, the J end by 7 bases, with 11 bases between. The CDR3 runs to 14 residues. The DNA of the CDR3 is TGTGCCAGCTCACGGTGGGAGGGGAATTCACCCCTCCACTTT. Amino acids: CASSRWEGNSPLHF.